This entry lists 11 T cell receptor beta chains sequenced from one sample in a study of response to subunit inactivated influenza vaccine. TCRdb reanalysed the RT-PCR reads using MiXCR and keeps one entry per CDR3 protein. The table lists under 200,000 distinct CDR3 sequences, 11% of them singletons, with around 12% in the top ten. The source material was non-naive T cells sorted from PBMCs, sampled about 40 days after vaccination. All receptors derive from a man aged 45-60 years who received an inactivated influenza vaccine.

Ten or more counts support this clonotype. The chain uses TRBV3-1 and TRBJ1-1; D might be TRBD1 (5 bases). The CDR3 loop spans 12 amino acids. CDR1 and CDR2 (germline): LGHDT, YNNKEL (reference sequence). V lost 6 bases to trimming and J lost 4 bases, with 9 bases between them. The CDR3 sequence: CASRRGTTEAFF. DNA for the CDR3: TGTGCCAGCAGACGAGGGACCACTGAAGCTTTCTTT.

This clonotype was counted many times. The chain has TRBV4-2 and TRBJ1-1; no reliable D call. Trimming stripped 0 bases from V and 4 bases from J, with 9 bases between. Per germline, CDR1 LGHNA and CDR2 YNFKEQ. The CDR3 is 14 residues long. The CDR3 coding sequence is TGTGCCAGCAGCCAAGATCGGAGGGTCACTGAAGCTTTCTTT. Its protein product is CASSQDRRVTEAFF.

This sequence joins TRBV7-2 and TRBJ2-4; D may correspond to TRBD1 or TRBD2 (5 bases each). CDR1 is SGHTA, CDR2 FQGNSA, per germline. The V end was cut by 5 bases, the J end by 7 bases, with 12 bases between. The CDR3 has 13 amino acids. The CDR3 sequence: CASSPGASNIQYF. In DNA, the CDR3 is TGTGCCAGCAGCCCTGGGGCTAGCAACATTCAGTACTTC.

The gene calls are TRBV4-3 and TRBJ2-7; the D is unclear. The CDR3 covers 14 residues. Germline values: CDR1 LGHNA, CDR2 YSLEER. V was trimmed by 4 bases and J by 1 base, leaving 11 bases between them. The CDR3 DNA is TGCGCCAGCAGCCTATCGCGGTTTTCCTACGAGCAGTACTTC. This codes for CASSLSRFSYEQYF.

This clonotype showed up many times. This rearrangement joins TRBV2 to TRBJ1-6; 7 bases agree with TRBD1. Germline trimming cut 2 bases from V and 9 bases from J; bases unmatched to any gene: 7. Germline lookup yields CDR1 SNHLY and CDR2 FYNNEI. This CDR3 contains 15 residues. Here the CDR3 reads CASSERGQITSPLHF. The CDR3 bases are TGTGCCAGCAGTGAAAGGGGGCAGATAACTTCACCCCTCCACTTT.

The gene calls are TRBV7-8 and TRBJ2-5; D may be TRBD1 or TRBD2 (6 bases each). Germline loops: CDR1 SGHVS, CDR2 FQNEAQ. Trimming shortened V by 4 bases and J by 5 bases, and 14 bases separated the two germline ends. The CDR3 has 14 residues. The CDR3 nucleotides read TGTGCCAGCAGCTCGCCGAGAGGGGGGGAGACCCAGTACTTC. This translates into CASSSPRGGETQYF.

This clonotype was seen many times. This sequence joins TRBV29-1 and TRBJ2-7, with TRBD1 matching 8 bases. Germline loops: CDR1 SQVTM, CDR2 ANQGSEA. With V trimmed by 3 bases and J by 2 bases, 9 bases remained unmatched. The CDR3 runs to 15 residues. The DNA for the CDR3 is TGCAGCGTTGAGTTGGAGCCAGGGGGCACCTACGAGCAGTACTTC. Its protein is CSVELEPGGTYEQYF.

CDR3 nucleotides: TGTGCCAGCAGCTTAGGCGCGGGGCCACCCGACAATGAGCAGTTCTTC. This sequence encodes CASSLGAGPPDNEQFF. V and J are TRBV7-2 and TRBJ2-1; D may be TRBD2 (6 bases). The germline V and J ends were trimmed by 1 base and 5 bases, with 15 bases remaining between them. The CDR3 sequence is 16 residues long. Germline V lookup: CDR1 SGHTA, CDR2 FQGNSA.

This clonotype was recorded at least ten times. The chain recombines TRBV5-1 with TRBJ1-1; TRBD1 aligns across 10 bases. The CDR3 loop spans 13 amino acids. Germline values: CDR1 SGHRS, CDR2 YFSETQ. V was clipped by 7 bases and J by 5 bases; unmatched bases: 5. CDR3 residues: CASGRTGGTEAFF. CDR3 DNA sequence: TGCGCCAGCGGGAGGACAGGGGGGACTGAAGCTTTCTTT. The whole variable domain, remainder taken from reference TRBV5-1 and TRBJ1-1, is KAGVTQTPRYLIKTRGQQVTLSCSPISGHRSVSWYQQTPGQGLQFLFEYFSETQRNKGNFPGRFSGRQFSNSRSEMNVSTLELGDSALYLCASGRTGGTEAFFGQGTRLTVV.

This clonotype has a handful of counts. This sequence joins TRBV5-1 and TRBJ1-1; unclear D gene. Trimming shortened V by 0 bases and J by 2 bases, and 20 bases separated the two germline ends. Per germline, CDR1 SGHRS and CDR2 YFSETQ. The CDR3 is made up of 18 amino acids. The CDR3 spells CASSLGPGSYGDNTEAFF. The CDR3 DNA sequence: TGCGCCAGCAGCTTGGGACCCGGATCTTACGGCGACAACACTGAAGCTTTCTTT. Complete variable domain (other parts from reference TRBV5-1 and TRBJ1-1): KAGVTQTPRYLIKTRGQQVTLSCSPISGHRSVSWYQQTPGQGLQFLFEYFSETQRNKGNFPGRFSGRQFSNSRSEMNVSTLELGDSALYLCASSLGPGSYGDNTEAFFGQGTRLTVV.

This clonotype showed up just a few times. The V and J genes are TRBV9 and TRBJ2-1; 9 bases line up with TRBD1. This CDR3 has 15 amino acids. V lost 0 bases and J lost 4; bases outside the gene matches: 2. CDR1 and CDR2 from the germline V gene are SGDLS and YYNGEE. CDR3 sequence: CASSVATGGYNEQFF. CDR3 bases: TGTGCCAGCAGCGTAGCGACAGGGGGGTACAATGAGCAGTTCTTC. The whole variable domain, filled in from reference TRBV9 and TRBJ2-1, reads DSGVTQTPKHLITATGQRVTLRCSPRSGDLSVYWYQQSLDQGLQFLIQYYNGEERAKGNILERFSAQQFPDLHSELNLSSLELGDSALYFCASSVATGGYNEQFFGPGTRLTVL.